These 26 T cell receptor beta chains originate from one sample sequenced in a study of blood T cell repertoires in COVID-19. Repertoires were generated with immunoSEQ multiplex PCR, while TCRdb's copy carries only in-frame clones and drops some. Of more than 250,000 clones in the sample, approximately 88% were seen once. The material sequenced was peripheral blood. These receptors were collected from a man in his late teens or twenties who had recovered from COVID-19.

Written as DNA, the CDR3 is TGCGCCAGCAGCCAATCATCAGGGTCCCTTTCCTACGAGCAGTACTTC. This translates into CASSQSSGSLSYEQYF. V gene TRBV4-1 combines with J gene TRBJ2-7; D is possibly TRBD1 (5 bases). Germline V gene data show CDR1 as MGHRA and CDR2 as YSYEKL. The CDR3 runs 16 residues. V was cut by 2 bases and J by 1 base, with 15 bases left in between.

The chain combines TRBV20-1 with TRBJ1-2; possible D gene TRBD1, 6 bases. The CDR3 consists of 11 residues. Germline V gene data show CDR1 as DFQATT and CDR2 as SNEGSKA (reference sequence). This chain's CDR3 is CSGAGVYGYTF. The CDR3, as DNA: TGCAGCGGGGCAGGGGTATATGGCTACACCTTC.

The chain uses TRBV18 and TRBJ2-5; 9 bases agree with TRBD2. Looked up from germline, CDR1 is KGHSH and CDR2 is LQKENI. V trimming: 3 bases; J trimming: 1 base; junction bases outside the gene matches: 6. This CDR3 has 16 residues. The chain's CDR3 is CASSPTAGGTQETQYF. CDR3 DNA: TGTGCCAGCTCACCCACAGCGGGAGGCACCCAAGAGACCCAGTACTTC.

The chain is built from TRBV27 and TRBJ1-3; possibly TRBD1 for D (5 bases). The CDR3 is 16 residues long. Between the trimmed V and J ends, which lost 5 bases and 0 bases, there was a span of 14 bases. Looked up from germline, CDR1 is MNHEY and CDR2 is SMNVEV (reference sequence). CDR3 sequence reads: CASSLRGGYSGNTIYF. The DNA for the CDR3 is TGTGCCAGCAGTCTTAGGGGCGGTTACTCTGGAAACACCATATATTTT.

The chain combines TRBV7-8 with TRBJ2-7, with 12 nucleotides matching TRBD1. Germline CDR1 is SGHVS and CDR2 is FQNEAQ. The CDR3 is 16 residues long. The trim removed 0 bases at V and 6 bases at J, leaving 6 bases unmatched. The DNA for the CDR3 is TGTGCCAGCAGCTTAGCCGGGACAGGGGGCTTGATCGAGCAGTACTTC. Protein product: CASSLAGTGGLIEQYF. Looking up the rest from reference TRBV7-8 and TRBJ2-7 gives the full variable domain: GAGVSQSPRYKVAKRGQDVALRCDPISGHVSLFWYQQALGQGPEFLTYFQNEAQLDKSGLPSDRFFAERPEGSVSTLKIQRTQQEDSAVYLCASSLAGTGGLIEQYFGPGTRLTVT.

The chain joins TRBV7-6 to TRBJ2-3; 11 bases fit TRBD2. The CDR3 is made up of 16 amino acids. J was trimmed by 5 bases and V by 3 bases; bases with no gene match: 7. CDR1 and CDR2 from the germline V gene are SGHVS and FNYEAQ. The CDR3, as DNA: TGTGCCAGCAGCTTCACTAGCGGGGGCTCCGAAGATACGCAGTATTTT. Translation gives CASSFTSGGSEDTQYF.

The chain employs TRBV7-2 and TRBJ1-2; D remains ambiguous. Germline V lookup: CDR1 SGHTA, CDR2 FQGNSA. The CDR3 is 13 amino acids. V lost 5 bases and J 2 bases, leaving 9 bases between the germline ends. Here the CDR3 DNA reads TGTGCCAGCAGCCCACTGGTCAACTATGGCTACACCTTC. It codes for CASSPLVNYGYTF.

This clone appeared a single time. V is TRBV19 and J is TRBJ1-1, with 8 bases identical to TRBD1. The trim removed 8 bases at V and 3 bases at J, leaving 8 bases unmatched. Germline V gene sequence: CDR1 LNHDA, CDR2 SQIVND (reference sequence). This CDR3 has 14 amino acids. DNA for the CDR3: TGTGCCAGTGGCGGGACAGGTCCTTACACTGAAGCTTTCTTT. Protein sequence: CASGGTGPYTEAFF.

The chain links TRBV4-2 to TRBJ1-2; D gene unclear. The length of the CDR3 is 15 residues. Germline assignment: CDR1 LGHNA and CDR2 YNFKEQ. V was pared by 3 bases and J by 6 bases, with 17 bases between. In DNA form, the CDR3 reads TGTGCCAGCAGCCAGAATATCGGAGGGTACGATGGCTACACCTTC. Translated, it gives CASSQNIGGYDGYTF.

CDR3 coding DNA: TGTGCCTGGTTGGCAGGAAGCTCCTACAATGAGCAGTTCTTC. This codes for CAWLAGSSYNEQFF. J is TRBJ2-1 and V is TRBV30; no definite D call. Germline CDR1 is GTSNPN and CDR2 is SVGIG (reference sequence). V was clipped by 5 bases and J by 0 bases, with 11 bases between them. The CDR3 loop spans 14 amino acids.

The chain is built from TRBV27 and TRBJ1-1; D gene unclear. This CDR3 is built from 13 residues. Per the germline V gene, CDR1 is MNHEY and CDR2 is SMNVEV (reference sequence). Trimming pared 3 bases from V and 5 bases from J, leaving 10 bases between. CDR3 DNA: TGTGCCAGCAGTTTTAGCAGCGGAACTGAAGCTTTCTTT. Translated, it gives CASSFSSGTEAFF.

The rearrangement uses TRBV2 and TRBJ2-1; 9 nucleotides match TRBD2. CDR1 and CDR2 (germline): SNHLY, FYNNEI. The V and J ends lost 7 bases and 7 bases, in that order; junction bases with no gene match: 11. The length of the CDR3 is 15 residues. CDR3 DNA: TGTGCCAGCACTCTGGGGTTAGCGGGAGCAAATGAGCAGTTCTTC. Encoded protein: CASTLGLAGANEQFF. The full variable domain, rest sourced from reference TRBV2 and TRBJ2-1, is EPEVTQTPSHQVTQMGQEVILRCVPISNHLYFYWYRQILGQKVEFLVSFYNNEISEKSEIFDDQFSVERPDGSNFTLKIRSTKLEDSAMYFCASTLGLAGANEQFFGPGTRLTVL.

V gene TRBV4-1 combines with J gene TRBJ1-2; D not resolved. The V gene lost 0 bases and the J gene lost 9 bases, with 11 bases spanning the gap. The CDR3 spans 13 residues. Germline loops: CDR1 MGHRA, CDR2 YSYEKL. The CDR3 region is CASSQDPRIRYTF. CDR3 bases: TGCGCCAGCAGCCAAGATCCCAGGATCCGCTACACCTTC.

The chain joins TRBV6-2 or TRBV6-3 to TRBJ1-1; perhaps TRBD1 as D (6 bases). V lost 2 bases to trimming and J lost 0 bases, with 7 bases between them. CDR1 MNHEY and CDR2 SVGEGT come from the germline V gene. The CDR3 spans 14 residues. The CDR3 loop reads CASSYAGVNTEAFF. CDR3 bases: TGTGCCAGCAGTTACGCAGGGGTGAACACTGAAGCTTTCTTT.

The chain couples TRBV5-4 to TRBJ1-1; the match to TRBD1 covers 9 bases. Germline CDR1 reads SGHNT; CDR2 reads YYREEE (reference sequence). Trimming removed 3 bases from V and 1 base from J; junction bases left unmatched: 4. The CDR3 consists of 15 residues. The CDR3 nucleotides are TGTGCCAGCAGCTGGACAGGGGCGGGGAACACTGAAGCTTTCTTT. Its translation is CASSWTGAGNTEAFF.

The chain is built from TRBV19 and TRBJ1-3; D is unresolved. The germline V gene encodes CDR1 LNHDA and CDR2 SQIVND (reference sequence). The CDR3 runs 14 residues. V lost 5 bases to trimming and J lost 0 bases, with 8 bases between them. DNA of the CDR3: TGTGCCAGTAGTTTACTGAACTCTGGAAACACCATATATTTT. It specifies CASSLLNSGNTIYF.

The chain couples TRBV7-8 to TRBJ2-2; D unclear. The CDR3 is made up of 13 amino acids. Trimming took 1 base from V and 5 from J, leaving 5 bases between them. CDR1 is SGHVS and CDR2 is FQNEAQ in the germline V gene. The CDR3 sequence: CASSLVLTGELFF. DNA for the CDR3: TGTGCCAGCAGCTTAGTTCTTACCGGGGAGCTGTTTTTT.

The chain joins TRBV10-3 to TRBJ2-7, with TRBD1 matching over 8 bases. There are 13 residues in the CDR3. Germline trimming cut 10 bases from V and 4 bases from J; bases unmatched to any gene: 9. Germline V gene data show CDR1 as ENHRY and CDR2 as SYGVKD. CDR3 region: CATCGTGGYEQYF. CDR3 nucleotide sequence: TGTGCCACCTGCGGGACAGGAGGGTACGAGCAGTACTTC.

CDR3 in DNA: TGCGCCAGCAGCGTAACCCCAACCGGACTTACCCAAGAGACCCAGTACTTC. This gives the protein CASSVTPTGLTQETQYF. The chain recombines TRBV5-1 with TRBJ2-5, with D perhaps matching TRBD2 (5 bases). The germline gives CDR1 SGHRS, CDR2 YFSETQ. This CDR3 has 17 residues. V was cut by 4 bases and J by 1 base, with 20 bases left in between.

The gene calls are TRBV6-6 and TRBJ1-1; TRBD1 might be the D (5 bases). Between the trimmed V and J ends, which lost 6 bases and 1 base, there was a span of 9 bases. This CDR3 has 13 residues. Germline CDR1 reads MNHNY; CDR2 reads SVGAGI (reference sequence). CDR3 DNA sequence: TGTGCCAGCAGAAGGACACCGAACACTGAAGCTTTCTTT. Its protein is CASRRTPNTEAFF.

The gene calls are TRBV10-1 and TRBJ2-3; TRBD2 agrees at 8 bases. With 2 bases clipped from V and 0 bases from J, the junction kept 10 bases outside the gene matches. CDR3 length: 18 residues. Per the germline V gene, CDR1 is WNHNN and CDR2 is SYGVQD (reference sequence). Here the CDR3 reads CASSEEIAGISSTDTQYF. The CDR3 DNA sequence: TGCGCCAGCAGTGAGGAGATAGCGGGGATATCTAGCACAGATACGCAGTATTTT.

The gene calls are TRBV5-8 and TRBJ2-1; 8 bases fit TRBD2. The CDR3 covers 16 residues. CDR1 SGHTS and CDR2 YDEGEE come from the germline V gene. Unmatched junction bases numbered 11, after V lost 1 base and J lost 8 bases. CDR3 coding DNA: TGTGCCAGCAGCTTGTCTGTCTTCGGGGGGGGCCATGAGCAGTTCTTC. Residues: CASSLSVFGGGHEQFF.

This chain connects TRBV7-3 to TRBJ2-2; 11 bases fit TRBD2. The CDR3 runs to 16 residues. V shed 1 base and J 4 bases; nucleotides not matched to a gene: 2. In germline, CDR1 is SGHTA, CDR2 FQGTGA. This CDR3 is CASSLMGTSGTGELFF. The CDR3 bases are TGTGCCAGCAGCTTAATGGGGACTAGCGGCACCGGGGAGCTGTTTTTT.

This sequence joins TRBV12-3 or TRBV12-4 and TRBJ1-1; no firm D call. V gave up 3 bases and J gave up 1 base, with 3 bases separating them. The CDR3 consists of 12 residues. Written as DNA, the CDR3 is TGTGCCAGCAGTTTCTGGAACACTGAAGCTTTCTTT. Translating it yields CASSFWNTEAFF.

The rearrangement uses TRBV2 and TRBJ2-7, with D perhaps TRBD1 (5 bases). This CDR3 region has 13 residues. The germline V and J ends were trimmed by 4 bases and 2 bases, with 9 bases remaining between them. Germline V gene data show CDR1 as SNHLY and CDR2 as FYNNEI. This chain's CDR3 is CASSGRGTYEQYF. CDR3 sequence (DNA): TGTGCCAGCAGTGGTAGGGGTACCTACGAGCAGTACTTC. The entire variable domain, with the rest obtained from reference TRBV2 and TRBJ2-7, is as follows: EPEVTQTPSHQVTQMGQEVILRCVPISNHLYFYWYRQILGQKVEFLVSFYNNEISEKSEIFDDQFSVERPDGSNFTLKIRSTKLEDSAMYFCASSGRGTYEQYFGPGTRLTVT.

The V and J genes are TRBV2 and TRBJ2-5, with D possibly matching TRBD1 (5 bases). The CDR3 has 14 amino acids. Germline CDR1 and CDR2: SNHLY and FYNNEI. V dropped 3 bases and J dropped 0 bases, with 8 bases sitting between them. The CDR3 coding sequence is TGTGCCAGCAGTGATCCCAGGGACCAAGAGACCCAGTACTTC. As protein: CASSDPRDQETQYF.